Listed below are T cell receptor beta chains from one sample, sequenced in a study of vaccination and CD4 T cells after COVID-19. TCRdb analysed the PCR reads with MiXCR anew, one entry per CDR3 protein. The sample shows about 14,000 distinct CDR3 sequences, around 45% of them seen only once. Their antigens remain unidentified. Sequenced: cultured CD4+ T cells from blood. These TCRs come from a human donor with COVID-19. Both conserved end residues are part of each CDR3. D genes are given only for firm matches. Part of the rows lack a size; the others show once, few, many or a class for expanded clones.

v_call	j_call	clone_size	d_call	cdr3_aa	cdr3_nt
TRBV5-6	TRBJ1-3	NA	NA	CASSPYRPPGNTIYF	TGTGCCAGCAGCCCATACCGACCGCCGGGAAACACCATATATTTT
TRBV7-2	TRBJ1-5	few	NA	CASSFGNNQPQHF	TGTGCCAGCAGCTTTGGGAATAATCAGCCCCAGCATTTT
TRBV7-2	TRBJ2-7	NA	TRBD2	CASSLYTAGGAYEQYF	TGTGCCAGCAGTTTATATACGGCGGGGGGAGCCTACGAGCAGTACTTC
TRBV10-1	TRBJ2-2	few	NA	CASSPTANTGELFF	TGCGCCAGCAGCCCGACTGCGAACACCGGGGAGCTGTTTTTT
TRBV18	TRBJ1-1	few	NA	CASSPKSVPTEAFF	TGTGCCAGCTCACCAAAATCAGTTCCCACTGAAGCTTTCTTT
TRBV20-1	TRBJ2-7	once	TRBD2	CSAGLAGGRSYEQYF	TGCAGTGCTGGACTAGCGGGGGGCCGCTCCTACGAGCAGTACTTC
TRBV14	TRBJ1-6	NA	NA	CASSQDKFHSPLHF	TGTGCCAGCAGCCAAGATAAGTTCCATTCACCCCTCCACTTT
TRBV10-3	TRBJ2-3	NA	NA	CASEGGAGRGAQYF	TGTGCCTCAGAAGGGGGGGCCGGAAGGGGGGCGCAGTATTTT
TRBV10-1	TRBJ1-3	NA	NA	CASSDRTNSGNTIYF	TGCGCCAGCAGTGACCGGACTAACTCTGGAAACACCATATATTTT
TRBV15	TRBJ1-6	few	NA	CATSRRESNSPLHF	TGTGCCACCAGCAGACGAGAAAGCAATTCACCCCTCCACTTT
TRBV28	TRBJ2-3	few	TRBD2	CASSSSGGTDTQYF	TGTGCCAGCAGCTCTAGCGGGGGGACAGATACGCAGTATTTT
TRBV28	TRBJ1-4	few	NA	CASSLIAGSGEKLFF	TGTGCCAGCAGTTTAATCGCAGGGTCAGGTGAAAAACTGTTTTTT
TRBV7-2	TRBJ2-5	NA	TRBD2	CASGSGGRSETQYF	TGTGCCAGCGGAAGCGGGGGTAGGAGCGAGACCCAGTACTTC
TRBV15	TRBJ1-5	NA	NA	CATSSGGVNQPQHF	TGTGCCACCAGCTCCGGGGGAGTCAATCAGCCCCAGCATTTT
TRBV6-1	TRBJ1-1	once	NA	CASSAWDGNTEAFF	TGTGCCAGCAGTGCTTGGGACGGGAACACTGAAGCTTTCTTT
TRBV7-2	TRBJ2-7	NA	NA	CASSFPPSYEQYF	TGTGCCAGCAGCTTCCCCCCCTCCTACGAGCAGTACTTC
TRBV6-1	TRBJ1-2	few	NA	CASGTMGYGYTF	TGTGCCAGCGGGACGATGGGCTATGGCTACACCTTC
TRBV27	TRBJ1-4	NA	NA	CASTTYQTVVGEKLFF	TGTGCCAGCACGACTTATCAGACAGTGGTGGGTGAAAAACTGTTTTTT
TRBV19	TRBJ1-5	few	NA	CASSIGAPSNQPQHF	TGTGCCAGTAGTATAGGGGCACCGAGCAATCAGCCCCAGCATTTT
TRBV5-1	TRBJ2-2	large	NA	CASSLQGSNTGELFF	TGCGCCAGCAGCTTGCAGGGCTCTAACACCGGGGAGCTGTTTTTT
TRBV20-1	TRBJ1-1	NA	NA	CSAQGTPGTEAFF	TGCAGTGCTCAAGGGACTCCGGGCACTGAAGCTTTCTTT
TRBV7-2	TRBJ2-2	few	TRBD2	CASSSAGTNTGELFF	TGTGCCAGCAGCTCAGCGGGGACGAACACCGGGGAGCTGTTTTTT
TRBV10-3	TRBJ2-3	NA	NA	CAISERGGAADTQYF	TGTGCCATCAGTGAGAGAGGTGGGGCCGCGGATACGCAGTATTTT
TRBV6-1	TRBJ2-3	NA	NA	CASTYRDKNTDTQYF	TGTGCCAGCACCTACCGGGACAAGAACACAGATACGCAGTATTTT
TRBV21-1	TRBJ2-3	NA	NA	CASSPGERAPSADTQYF	TGTGCCAGCAGCCCGGGGGAACGGGCCCCGAGCGCAGATACGCAGTATTTT
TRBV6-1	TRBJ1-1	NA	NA	CASSEQRRTEAFF	TGTGCCAGCAGTGAACAAAGGCGGACTGAAGCTTTCTTT
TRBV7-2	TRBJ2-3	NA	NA	CASSFPLRPGATDTQYF	TGTGCCAGCAGCTTCCCGCTTAGACCGGGAGCCACAGATACGCAGTATTTT
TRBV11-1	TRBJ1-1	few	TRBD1	CASTKDRLEAAFF	TGTGCCAGCACAAAGGACAGGCTAGAAGCGGCTTTCTTT
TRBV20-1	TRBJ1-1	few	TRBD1	CSARGTGVNTEAFF	TGCAGTGCTAGAGGGACAGGGGTAAACACTGAAGCTTTCTTT
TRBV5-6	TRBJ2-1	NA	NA	CASTERGQAYNEQFF	TGTGCCAGCACCGAACGGGGGCAAGCCTACAATGAGCAGTTCTTC
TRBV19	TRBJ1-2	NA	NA	CASSIVGPVYGYTF	TGTGCCAGTAGTATAGTTGGACCGGTCTATGGCTACACCTTC
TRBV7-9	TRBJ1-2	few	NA	CASSLADNGYTF	TGTGCCAGCAGCTTAGCTGACAATGGCTACACCTTC
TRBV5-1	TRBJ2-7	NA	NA	CASSLGGSSYEQYF	TGCGCCAGCAGCTTGGGAGGAAGCTCCTACGAGCAGTACTTC
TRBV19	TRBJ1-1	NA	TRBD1	CASSKTDRARTEAFF	TGTGCCAGTAGTAAGACTGACAGGGCTCGCACTGAAGCTTTCTTT
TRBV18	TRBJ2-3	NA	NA	CASSPNRPSTDTQYF	TGTGCCAGCTCACCCAACAGGCCTAGCACAGATACGCAGTATTTT
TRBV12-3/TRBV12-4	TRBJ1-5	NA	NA	CASSFRRAPSNQPQHF	TGTGCCAGCAGTTTCAGGAGGGCACCGAGCAATCAGCCCCAGCATTTT
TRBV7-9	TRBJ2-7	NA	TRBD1	CASSLVEQGIYEQYF	TGTGCCAGCAGCTTAGTAGAACAGGGGATCTACGAGCAGTACTTC
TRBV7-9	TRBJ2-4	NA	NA	CASSLDRGATPAKNIQYF	TGTGCCAGCAGCTTAGATAGGGGGGCGACCCCAGCCAAAAACATTCAGTACTTC
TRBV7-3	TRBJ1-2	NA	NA	CASSTDLGVGYTF	TGTGCCAGCAGCACTGATCTAGGGGTCGGCTACACCTTC
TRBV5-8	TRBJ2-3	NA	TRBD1	CASSSGQGTPYMGF	TGTGCCAGCAGCTCAGGACAGGGGACCCCCTATATGGGATTT
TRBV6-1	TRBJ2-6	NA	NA	CASTLLGISSGANVLTF	TGTGCCAGCACCCTTCTTGGTATAAGCTCTGGGGCCAACGTCCTGACTTTC
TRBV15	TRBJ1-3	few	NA	CATSSVRLLGGNTIYF	TGTGCCACCAGCAGTGTTCGCCTCTTAGGAGGAAACACCATATATTTT
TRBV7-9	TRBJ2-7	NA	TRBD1	CASSYGQGAQQYF	TGTGCCAGCAGCTACGGACAGGGGGCGCAGCAGTACTTC
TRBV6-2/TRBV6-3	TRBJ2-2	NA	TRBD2	CASSGTSGGRTGELFF	TGTGCCAGCAGCGGGACTAGCGGGGGGCGTACCGGGGAGCTGTTTTTT
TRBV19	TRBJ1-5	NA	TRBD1	CASSPGQGGNQPQHF	TGTGCCAGTAGTCCCGGACAGGGCGGCAATCAGCCCCAGCATTTT
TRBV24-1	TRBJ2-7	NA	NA	CATSDFGPPGEQYF	TGTGCCACCAGTGATTTTGGTCCTCCTGGGGAGCAGTACTTC
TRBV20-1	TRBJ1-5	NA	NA	CSARDQGNQPQHF	TGCAGTGCTAGAGATCAGGGCAATCAGCCCCAGCATTTT
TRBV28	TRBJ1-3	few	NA	CASHERDTIYF	TGTGCCAGCCATGAGAGGGACACCATATATTTT
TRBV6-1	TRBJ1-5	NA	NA	CASSEAPGLGNQPQHF	TGTGCCAGCAGTGAAGCGCCAGGGTTAGGCAATCAGCCCCAGCATTTT
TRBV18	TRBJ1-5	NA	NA	CASSAVGGRNLDQPQHF	TGTGCCAGCTCCGCGGTAGGGGGGCGCAACTTAGATCAGCCCCAGCATTTT
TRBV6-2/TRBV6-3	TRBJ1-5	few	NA	CASSYGGVGNQPQHF	TGTGCCAGCAGTTACGGTGGGGTTGGCAATCAGCCCCAGCATTTT
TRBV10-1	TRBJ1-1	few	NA	CASREQFNTEAFF	TGCGCCAGCAGGGAACAATTTAACACTGAAGCTTTCTTT
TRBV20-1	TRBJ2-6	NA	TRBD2	CSASGGAAGANVLTF	TGCAGTGCTAGCGGGGGGGCGGCTGGGGCCAACGTCCTGACTTTC
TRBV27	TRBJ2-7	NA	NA	CASSLSTGVTYEQYF	TGTGCCAGCAGTTTATCGACAGGTGTTACCTACGAGCAGTACTTC
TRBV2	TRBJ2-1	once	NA	CASGGLKSPYNEQFF	TGTGCCAGCGGGGGCCTTAAGTCTCCCTACAATGAGCAGTTCTTC